This TCR beta chain was identified in a study of blood T cell repertoires in COVID-19. Overall study context: Material from acute and convalescent COVID-19 was sourced from the United States, Italy and Spain.

Original processing methods: Estimated nucleated cell counts came from reference gene primer amplification. This table comes from immunoSEQ multiplex PCR, and its TCRdb copy is limited to in-frame clones, with some not included. V and J calls and clone size are copied from that table; D and trimming were computed from the DNA. The data contain about 370,000 clones, roughly 89% of them singletons. The CDR3 totals 13 residues. Germline V gene lookup returns CDR1 MNHEY and CDR2 SVGAGI. V lost 5 bases, J lost 3 bases, and 3 bases stayed unmatched. The sample comprised peripheral blood. The chain has TRBV6-5 and TRBJ1-2, with 7 bases aligning to TRBD1. The source is a man between 18 and 35 years old with active or convalescent COVID-19. CDR3 DNA: TGTGCCAGCAGTCCCCAGGGGGACTATGGCTACACCTTC. It yields the protein CASSPQGDYGYTF.